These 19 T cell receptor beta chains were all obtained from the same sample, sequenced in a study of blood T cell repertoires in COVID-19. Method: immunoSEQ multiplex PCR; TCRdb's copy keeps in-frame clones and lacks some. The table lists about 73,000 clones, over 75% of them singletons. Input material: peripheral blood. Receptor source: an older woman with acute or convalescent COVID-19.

Here the CDR3 reads CASSQNPLAGGPNEQYF. In DNA, the CDR3 is TGTGCCAGCAGTCAAAACCCCCTAGCGGGGGGGCCCAACGAGCAGTACTTC. The rearrangement uses TRBV3-1 (or the pseudogene TRBV3-2) and TRBJ2-7; 12 bases are a match to TRBD2. The CDR3 is made up of 17 amino acids. Germline-derived CDR1 and CDR2 are LGHDT and YNNKEL (reference sequence). Trimming cost V 6 bases and J 5 bases; bases outside gene matches: 14.

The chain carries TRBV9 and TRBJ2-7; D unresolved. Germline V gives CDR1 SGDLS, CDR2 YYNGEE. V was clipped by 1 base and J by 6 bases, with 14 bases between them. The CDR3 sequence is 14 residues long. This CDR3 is CASSVSSSRGEQYF. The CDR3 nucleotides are TGTGCCAGCAGCGTATCCAGTAGCCGTGGCGAGCAGTACTTC.

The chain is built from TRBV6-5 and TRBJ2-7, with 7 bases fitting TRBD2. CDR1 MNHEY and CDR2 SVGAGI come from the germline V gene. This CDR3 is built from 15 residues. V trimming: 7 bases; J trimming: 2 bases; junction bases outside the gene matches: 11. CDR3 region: CASTRGVDRPYEQYF. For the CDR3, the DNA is TGTGCCAGCACCCGGGGGGTCGACAGACCCTACGAGCAGTACTTC.

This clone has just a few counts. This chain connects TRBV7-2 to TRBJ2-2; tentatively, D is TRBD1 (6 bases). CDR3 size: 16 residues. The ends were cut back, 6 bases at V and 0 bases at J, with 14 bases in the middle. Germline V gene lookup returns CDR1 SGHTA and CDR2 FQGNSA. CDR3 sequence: CASRPRTAANTGELFF. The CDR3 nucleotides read TGTGCCAGCAGACCACGGACAGCTGCGAACACCGGGGAGCTGTTTTTT.

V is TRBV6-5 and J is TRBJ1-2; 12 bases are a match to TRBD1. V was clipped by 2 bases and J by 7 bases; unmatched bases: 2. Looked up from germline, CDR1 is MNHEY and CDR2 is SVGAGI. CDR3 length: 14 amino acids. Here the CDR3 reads CASSYGTGGFGYTF. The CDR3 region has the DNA TGTGCCAGCAGTTACGGGACAGGGGGCTTTGGCTACACCTTC.

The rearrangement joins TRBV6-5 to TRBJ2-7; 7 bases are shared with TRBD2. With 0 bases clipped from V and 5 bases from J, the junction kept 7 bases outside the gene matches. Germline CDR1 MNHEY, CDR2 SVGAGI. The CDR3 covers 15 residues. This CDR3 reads CASSYSPGGTDEQYF. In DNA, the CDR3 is TGTGCCAGCAGTTACTCGCCCGGGGGGACCGACGAGCAGTACTTC.

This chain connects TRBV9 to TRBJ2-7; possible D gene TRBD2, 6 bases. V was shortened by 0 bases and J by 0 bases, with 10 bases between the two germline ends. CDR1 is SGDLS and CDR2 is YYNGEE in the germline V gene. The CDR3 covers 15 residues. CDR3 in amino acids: CASSVGTSLSYEQYF. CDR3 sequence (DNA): TGTGCCAGCAGCGTAGGTACTAGCCTCTCCTACGAGCAGTACTTC.

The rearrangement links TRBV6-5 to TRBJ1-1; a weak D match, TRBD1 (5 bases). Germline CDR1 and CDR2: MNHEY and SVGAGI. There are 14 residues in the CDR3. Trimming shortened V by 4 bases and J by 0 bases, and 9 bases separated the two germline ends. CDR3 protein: CASSFGGVNTEAFF. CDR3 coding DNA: TGTGCCAGCAGTTTCGGGGGGGTGAACACTGAAGCTTTCTTT.

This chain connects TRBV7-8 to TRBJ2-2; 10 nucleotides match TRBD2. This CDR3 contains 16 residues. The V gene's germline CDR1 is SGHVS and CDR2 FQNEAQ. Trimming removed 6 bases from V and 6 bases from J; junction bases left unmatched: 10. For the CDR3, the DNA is TGTGCCAGCAGTTCGGGAGCGGGAGGGCCCTCCGGGGAGCTGTTTTTT. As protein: CASSSGAGGPSGELFF.

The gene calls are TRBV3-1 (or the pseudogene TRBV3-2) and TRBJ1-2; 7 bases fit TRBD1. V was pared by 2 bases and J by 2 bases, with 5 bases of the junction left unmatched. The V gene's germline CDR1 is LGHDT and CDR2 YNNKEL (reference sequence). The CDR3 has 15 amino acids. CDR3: CASSQRQGTNYGYTF. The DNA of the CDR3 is TGTGCCAGCAGCCAAAGACAGGGAACGAACTATGGCTACACCTTC.

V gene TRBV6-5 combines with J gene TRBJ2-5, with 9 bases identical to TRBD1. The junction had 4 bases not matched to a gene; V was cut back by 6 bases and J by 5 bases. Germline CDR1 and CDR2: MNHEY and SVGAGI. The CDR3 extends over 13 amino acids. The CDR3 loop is CASRQGAWETQYF. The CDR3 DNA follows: TGTGCCAGCAGACAGGGGGCCTGGGAGACCCAGTACTTC.

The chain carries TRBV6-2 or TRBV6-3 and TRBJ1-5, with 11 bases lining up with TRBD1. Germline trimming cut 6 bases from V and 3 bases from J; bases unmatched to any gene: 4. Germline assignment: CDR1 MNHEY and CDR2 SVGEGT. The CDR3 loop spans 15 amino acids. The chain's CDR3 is CASSRTGGNNQPQHF. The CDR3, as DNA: TGTGCCAGCAGCCGGACAGGGGGCAACAATCAGCCCCAGCATTTT.

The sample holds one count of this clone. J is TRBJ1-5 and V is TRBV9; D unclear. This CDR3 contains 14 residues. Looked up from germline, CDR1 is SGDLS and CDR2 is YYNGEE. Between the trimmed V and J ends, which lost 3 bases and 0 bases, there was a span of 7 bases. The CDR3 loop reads CASSGVNSNQPQHF. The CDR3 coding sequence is TGTGCCAGCAGCGGTGTAAATAGCAATCAGCCCCAGCATTTT.

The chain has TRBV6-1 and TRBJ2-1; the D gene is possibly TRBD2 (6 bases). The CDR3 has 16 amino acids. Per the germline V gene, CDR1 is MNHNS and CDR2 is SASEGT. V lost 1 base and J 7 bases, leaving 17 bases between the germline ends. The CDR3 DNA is TGTGCCAGCAGTGAAGGAGGGGCGGGAAAGTGGAATGAGCAGTTCTTC. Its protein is CASSEGGAGKWNEQFF.

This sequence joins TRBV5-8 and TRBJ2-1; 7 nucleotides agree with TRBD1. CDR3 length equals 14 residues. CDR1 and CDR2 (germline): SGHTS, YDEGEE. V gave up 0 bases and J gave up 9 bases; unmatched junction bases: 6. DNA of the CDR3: TGTGCCAGCAGCTTGGACCAGGGGGTTGGTGAGCAGTTCTTC. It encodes CASSLDQGVGEQFF.

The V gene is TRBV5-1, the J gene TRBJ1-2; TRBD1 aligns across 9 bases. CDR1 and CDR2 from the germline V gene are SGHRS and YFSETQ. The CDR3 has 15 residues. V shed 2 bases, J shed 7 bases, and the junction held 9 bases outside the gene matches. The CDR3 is CASSFGGQGAPGYTF. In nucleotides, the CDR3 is TGCGCCAGCAGCTTTGGGGGACAGGGAGCGCCTGGCTACACCTTC.

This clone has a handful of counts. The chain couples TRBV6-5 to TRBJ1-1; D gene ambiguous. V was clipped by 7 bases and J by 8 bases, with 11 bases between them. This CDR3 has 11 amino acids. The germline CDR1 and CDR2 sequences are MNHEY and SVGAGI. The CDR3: CASILGWEAFF. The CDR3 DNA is TGTGCCAGCATACTAGGGTGGGAAGCTTTCTTT.

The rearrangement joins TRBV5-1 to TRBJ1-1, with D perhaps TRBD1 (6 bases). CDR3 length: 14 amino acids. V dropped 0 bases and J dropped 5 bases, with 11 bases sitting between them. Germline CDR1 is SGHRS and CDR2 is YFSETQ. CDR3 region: CASSLAGEATEAFF. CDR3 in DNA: TGCGCCAGCAGCTTGGCAGGGGAAGCAACTGAAGCTTTCTTT.

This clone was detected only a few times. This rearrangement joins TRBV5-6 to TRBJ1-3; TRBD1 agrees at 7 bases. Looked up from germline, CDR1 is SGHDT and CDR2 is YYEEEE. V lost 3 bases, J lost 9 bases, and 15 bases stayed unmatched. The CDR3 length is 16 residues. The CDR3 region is CASSSPGTASSSTIYF. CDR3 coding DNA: TGTGCCAGCAGCTCGCCAGGGACAGCCTCATCCTCCACCATATATTTT.